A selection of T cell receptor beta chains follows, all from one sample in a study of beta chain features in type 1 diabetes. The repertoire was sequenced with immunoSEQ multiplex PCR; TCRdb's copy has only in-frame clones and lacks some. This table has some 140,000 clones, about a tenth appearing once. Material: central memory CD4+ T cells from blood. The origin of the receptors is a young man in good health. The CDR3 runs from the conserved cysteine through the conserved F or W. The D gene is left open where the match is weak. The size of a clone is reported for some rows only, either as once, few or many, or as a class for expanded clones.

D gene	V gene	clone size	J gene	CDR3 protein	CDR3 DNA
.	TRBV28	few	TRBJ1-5	CASSLQTGHLSSQHF	TGTGCCAGCAGTCTTCAGACGGGACACCTATCTTCTCAGCATTTT
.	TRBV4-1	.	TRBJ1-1	CASSQDGREVEAFF	TGCGCCAGCAGCCAAGATGGAAGGGAGGTTGAAGCTTTCTTT
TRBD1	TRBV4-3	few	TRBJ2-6	CASSQDTNSRDRYSGANVLTF	TGCGCCAGCAGCCAAGATACCAACTCCCGGGACAGATACTCTGGGGCCAACGTCCTGACTTTC
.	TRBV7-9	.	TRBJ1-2	CASSNRVSYGYTF	TGTGCCAGCAGCAACAGGGTTAGCTATGGCTACACCTTC
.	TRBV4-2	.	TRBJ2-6	CASSRPGVGANVLTF	TGTGCCAGCAGCCGACCGGGGGTAGGGGCCAACGTCCTGACTTTC
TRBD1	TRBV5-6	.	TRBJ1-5	CASSQGTGGRNQPQHF	TGTGCCAGCAGCCAGGGGACAGGGGGCCGCAATCAGCCCCAGCATTTT
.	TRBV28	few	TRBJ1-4	CASSAGKEKLFF	TGTGCCAGCAGTGCGGGAAAGGAAAAACTGTTTTTT
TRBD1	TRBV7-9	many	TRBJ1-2	CASSSNRGLWGYTF	TGTGCCAGCAGCTCCAACAGGGGTCTGTGGGGCTACACCTTC
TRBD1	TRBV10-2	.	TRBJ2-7	CASSDNRGYEQYF	TGCGCCAGCAGTGACAACAGGGGCTACGAGCAGTACTTC
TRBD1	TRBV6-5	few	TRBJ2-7	CASSVGTAYEQYF	TGTGCCAGCAGTGTTGGGACAGCCTACGAGCAGTACTTC
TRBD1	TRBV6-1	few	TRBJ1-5	CASTPWAGQGEPQHF	TGTGCCAGCACCCCGTGGGCGGGTCAGGGGGAGCCCCAGCATTTT
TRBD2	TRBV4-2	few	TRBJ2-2	CASSATSLVRDTGELFF	TGTGCCAGCAGCGCGACTAGCTTAGTAAGGGACACCGGGGAGCTGTTTTTT
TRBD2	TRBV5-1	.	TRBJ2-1	CASSASTSGGFSYNEQFF	TGCGCCAGCAGCGCCTCTACTAGCGGGGGTTTCTCCTACAATGAGCAGTTCTTC
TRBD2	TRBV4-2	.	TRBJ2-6	CASSHTGTSGGAGANVLTF	TGTGCCAGCAGCCACACCGGGACTAGCGGGGGGGCTGGGGCCAACGTCCTGACTTTC
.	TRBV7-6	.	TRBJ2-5	CASSFSRETQYF	TGTGCCAGCAGCTTTTCCCGAGAGACCCAGTACTTC
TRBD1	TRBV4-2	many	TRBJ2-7	CASSRSSGQGTDEQYF	TGTGCCAGCAGCCGGTCATCGGGACAGGGGACCGACGAGCAGTACTTC
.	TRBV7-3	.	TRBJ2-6	CASSQVGAGANVLTF	TGTGCCAGCAGCCAAGTCGGGGCTGGGGCCAACGTCCTGACTTTC
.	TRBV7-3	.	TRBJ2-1	CASSLIGVSYNEQFF	TGTGCCAGCAGCTTAATAGGGGTTTCCTACAATGAGCAGTTCTTC
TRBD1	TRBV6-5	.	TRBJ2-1	CASRGIRQGNNEQFF	TGTGCCAGCAGGGGCATCAGACAGGGGAACAATGAGCAGTTCTTC
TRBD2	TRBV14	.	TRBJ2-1	CASSRTSGGVYNEQFF	TGTGCCAGCAGCCGTACTAGCGGGGGGGTCTACAATGAGCAGTTCTTC
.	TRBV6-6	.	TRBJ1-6	CAIAVGGGNLDSPLHF	TGTGCCATCGCTGTGGGGGGAGGCAATTTGGATTCACCCCTCCACTTT
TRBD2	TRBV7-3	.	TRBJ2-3	CASSPSGGPYTQYF	TGTGCCAGCAGCCCTAGCGGGGGGCCCTATACGCAGTATTTT
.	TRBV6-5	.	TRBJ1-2	CASTTGSGYTF	TGTGCCAGCACTACAGGGAGCGGCTACACCTTC
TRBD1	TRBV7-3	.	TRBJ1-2	CASSRDRGRGYTF	TGTGCCAGCAGCCGCGACAGGGGAAGGGGCTACACCTTC
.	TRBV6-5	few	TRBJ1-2	CASTTTEAHGYTF	TGTGCCAGCACCACGACAGAAGCCCATGGCTACACCTTC
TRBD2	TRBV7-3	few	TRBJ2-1	CASSSRGSGGQSSYNEQFF	TGTGCCAGCAGTTCCAGGGGTAGCGGGGGGCAGAGCTCCTACAATGAGCAGTTCTTC
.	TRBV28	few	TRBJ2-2	CASSWEGANTGELFF	TGTGCCAGCAGTTGGGAGGGGGCGAACACCGGGGAGCTGTTTTTT
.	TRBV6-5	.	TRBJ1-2	CASTSTPANYGYTF	TGTGCCAGCACTTCGACACCAGCTAACTATGGCTACACCTTC
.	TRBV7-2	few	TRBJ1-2	CASSLRSDSVYGYTF	TGTGCCAGCAGCCTACGATCGGACAGCGTCTATGGCTACACCTTC
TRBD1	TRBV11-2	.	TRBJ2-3	CASSNTGADTQYF	TGTGCCAGCAGCAATACAGGGGCAGATACGCAGTATTTT
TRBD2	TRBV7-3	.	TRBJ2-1	CASSGASGGAAEQFF	TGTGCCAGCAGTGGAGCTAGCGGGGGGGCCGCTGAGCAGTTCTTC
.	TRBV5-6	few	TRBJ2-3	CASSSRQGTDTQYF	TGTGCCAGCAGCTCCCGACAGGGCACAGATACGCAGTATTTT
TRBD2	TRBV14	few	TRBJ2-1	CASRGTASGWYNEQFF	TGTGCCAGCAGAGGGACGGCTAGCGGGTGGTACAATGAGCAGTTCTTC
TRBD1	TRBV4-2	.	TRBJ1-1	CASSQSGTGGTEAFF	TGTGCCAGCAGCCAATCTGGGACAGGCGGGACTGAAGCTTTCTTT
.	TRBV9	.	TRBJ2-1	CASSEGGLNEQFF	TGTGCCAGCAGCGAGGGGGGGCTCAATGAGCAGTTCTTC
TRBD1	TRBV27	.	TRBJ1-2	CASSTYSGTGYGYTF	TGTGCCAGCAGTACCTACTCCGGGACAGGCTATGGCTACACCTTC
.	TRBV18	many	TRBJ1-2	CASSYTEDYGYTF	TGTGCCAGCTCGTACACGGAGGACTATGGCTACACCTTC
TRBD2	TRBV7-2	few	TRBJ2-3	CASSPLGGGTQYF	TGTGCCAGCAGCCCATTAGGCGGGGGTACGCAGTATTTT
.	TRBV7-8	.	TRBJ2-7	CASSLRSLVIAYEQYF	TGTGCCAGCAGCTTACGATCCCTAGTTATCGCCTACGAGCAGTACTTC
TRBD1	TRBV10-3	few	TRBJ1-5	CATQPGTGGETQHF	TGTGCCACTCAACCCGGGACAGGGGGCGAGACCCAGCATTTT
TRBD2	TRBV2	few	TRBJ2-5	CASQGISGGKTQYF	TGTGCCAGCCAGGGGATTAGCGGGGGAAAGACCCAGTACTTC
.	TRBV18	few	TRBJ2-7	CASSPGQNFYEQYF	TGTGCCAGCTCACCCGGACAGAACTTTTACGAGCAGTACTTC
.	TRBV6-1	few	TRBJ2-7	CASRPGQVYEQYF	TGTGCCAGCAGACCGGGTCAAGTGTACGAGCAGTACTTC
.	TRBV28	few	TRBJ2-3	CASLSGITDTQYF	TGTGCCAGCCTATCAGGTATCACAGATACGCAGTATTTT
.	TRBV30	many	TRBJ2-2	CAWRPGLNPGELFF	TGTGCCTGGAGACCGGGACTTAATCCCGGGGAGCTGTTTTTT
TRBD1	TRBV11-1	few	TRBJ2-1	CASSLRQGRVNEQFF	TGTGCCAGCAGCCTTAGACAGGGTCGAGTCAATGAGCAGTTCTTC
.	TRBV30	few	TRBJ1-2	CACLGWAPGYGYTF	TGTGCCTGCCTCGGATGGGCCCCGGGGTATGGCTACACCTTC
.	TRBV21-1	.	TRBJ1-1	CASSSERDRFTEAFF	TGTGCCAGCAGCTCAGAGAGGGACAGATTCACTGAAGCTTTCTTT
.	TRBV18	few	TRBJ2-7	CASSRPGYEQYF	TGTGCCAGCTCACGGCCAGGTTACGAGCAGTACTTC
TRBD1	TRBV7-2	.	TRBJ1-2	CASSTYQTGQGGYTF	TGTGCCAGCAGCACCTACCAGACAGGGCAGGGTGGCTACACCTTC
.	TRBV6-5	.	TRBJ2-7	CASSYDSSYEQYF	TGTGCCAGCAGTTACGACAGCTCCTACGAGCAGTACTTC
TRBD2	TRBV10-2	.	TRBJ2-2	CASSPGLAGGPYTGELFF	TGCGCCAGCAGCCCGGGACTAGCGGGGGGGCCGTACACCGGGGAGCTGTTTTTT
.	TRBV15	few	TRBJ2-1	CATSRDFAGNEQFF	TGTGCCACCAGCAGAGATTTCGCGGGCAATGAGCAGTTCTTC
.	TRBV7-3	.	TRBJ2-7	CASSPGPSYEQYF	TGTGCCAGCAGCCCGGGTCCCTCCTACGAGCAGTACTTC
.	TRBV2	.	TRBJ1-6	CASSDRVTNSPLHF	TGTGCCAGCAGTGACCGGGTTACGAATTCACCCCTCCACTTT
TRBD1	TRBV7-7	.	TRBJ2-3	CASSPRDSRTDTQYF	TGTGCCAGCAGCCCCCGGGACAGCCGCACAGATACGCAGTATTTT
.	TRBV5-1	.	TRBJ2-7	CASSWYSSGEQYF	TGCGCCAGCAGCTGGTATAGCTCGGGGGAGCAGTACTTC
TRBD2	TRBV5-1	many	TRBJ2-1	CASSLETSGRGSEQFF	TGCGCCAGCAGCTTGGAGACTAGCGGGCGAGGGTCTGAGCAGTTCTTC
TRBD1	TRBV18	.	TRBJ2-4	CASSNGQGGDIQYF	TGTGCCAGCTCAAATGGACAGGGCGGTGACATTCAGTACTTC
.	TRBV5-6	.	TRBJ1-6	CASSLGPTENSPLHF	TGTGCCAGCAGCTTAGGACCGACAGAAAATTCACCCCTCCACTTT